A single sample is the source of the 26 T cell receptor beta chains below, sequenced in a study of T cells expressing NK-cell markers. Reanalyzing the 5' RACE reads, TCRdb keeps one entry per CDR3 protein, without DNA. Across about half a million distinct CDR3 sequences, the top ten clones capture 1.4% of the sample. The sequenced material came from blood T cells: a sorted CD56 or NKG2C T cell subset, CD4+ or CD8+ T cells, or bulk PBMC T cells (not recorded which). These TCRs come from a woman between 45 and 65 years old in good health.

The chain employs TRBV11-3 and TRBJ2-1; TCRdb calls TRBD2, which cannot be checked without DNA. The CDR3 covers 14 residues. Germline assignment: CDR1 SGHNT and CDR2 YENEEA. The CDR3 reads CASSFSGTRNEQFF.

The CDR3 here is CASSLEDRGPYEQYF. The chain uses TRBV4-2 and TRBJ2-7; there is no DNA to check the TCRdb D call of TRBD1. CDR1 is LGHNA, CDR2 YNFKEQ, per germline. The CDR3 extends over 15 amino acids.

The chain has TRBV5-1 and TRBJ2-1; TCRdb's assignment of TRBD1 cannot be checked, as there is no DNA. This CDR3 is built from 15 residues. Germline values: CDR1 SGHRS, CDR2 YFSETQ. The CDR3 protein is CASSNGQGGYNEQFF.

CDR3 sequence: CASSRGSWEETQYF. The chain has TRBV5-1 and TRBJ2-5. Per the germline V gene, CDR1 is SGHRS and CDR2 is YFSETQ. The CDR3 has 14 residues.

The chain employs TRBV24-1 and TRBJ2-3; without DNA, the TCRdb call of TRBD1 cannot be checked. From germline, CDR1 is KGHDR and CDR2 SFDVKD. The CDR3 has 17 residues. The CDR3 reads CATSDPTGTGIADTQYF.

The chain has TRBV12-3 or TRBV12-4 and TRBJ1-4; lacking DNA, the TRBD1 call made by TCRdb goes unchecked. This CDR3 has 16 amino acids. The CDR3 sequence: CASSSTGRMGHEKLFF.

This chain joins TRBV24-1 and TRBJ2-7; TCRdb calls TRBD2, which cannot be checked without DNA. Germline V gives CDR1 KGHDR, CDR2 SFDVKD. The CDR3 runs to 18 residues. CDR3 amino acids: CATSAGRTSGKGSYEQYF.

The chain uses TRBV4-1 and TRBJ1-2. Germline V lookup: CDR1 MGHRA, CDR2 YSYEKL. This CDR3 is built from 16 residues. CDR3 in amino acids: CASSQGVAFPADGYTF.

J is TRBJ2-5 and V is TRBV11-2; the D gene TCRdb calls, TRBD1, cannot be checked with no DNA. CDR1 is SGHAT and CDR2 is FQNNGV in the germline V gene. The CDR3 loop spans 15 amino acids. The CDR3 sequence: CASSLVRGKGETQYF.

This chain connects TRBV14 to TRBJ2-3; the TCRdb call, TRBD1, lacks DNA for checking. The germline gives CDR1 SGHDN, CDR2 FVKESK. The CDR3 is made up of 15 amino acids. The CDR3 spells CASSRPGPSLDTQYF.

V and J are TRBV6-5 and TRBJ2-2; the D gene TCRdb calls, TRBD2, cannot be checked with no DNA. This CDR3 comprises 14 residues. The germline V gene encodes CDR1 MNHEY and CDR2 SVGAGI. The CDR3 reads CASWGLQNTGELFF.

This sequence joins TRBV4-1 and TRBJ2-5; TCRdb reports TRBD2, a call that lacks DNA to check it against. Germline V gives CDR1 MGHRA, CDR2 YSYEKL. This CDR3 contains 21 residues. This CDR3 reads CASSQEGPLSSGRAKKETQYF.

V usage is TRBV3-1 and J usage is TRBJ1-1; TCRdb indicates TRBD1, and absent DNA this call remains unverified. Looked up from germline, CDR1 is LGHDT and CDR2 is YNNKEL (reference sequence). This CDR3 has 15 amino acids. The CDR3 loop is CASSARTDMNTEAFF.

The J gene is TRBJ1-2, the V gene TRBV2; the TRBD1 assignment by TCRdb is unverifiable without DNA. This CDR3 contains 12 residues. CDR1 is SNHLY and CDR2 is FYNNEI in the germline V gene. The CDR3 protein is CASSAGAPGYTF. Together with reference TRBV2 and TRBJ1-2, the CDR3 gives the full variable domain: EPEVTQTPSHQVTQMGQEVILRCVPISNHLYFYWYRQILGQKVEFLVSFYNNEISEKSEIFDDQFSVERPDGSNFTLKIRSTKLEDSAMYFCASSAGAPGYTFGSGTRLTVV.

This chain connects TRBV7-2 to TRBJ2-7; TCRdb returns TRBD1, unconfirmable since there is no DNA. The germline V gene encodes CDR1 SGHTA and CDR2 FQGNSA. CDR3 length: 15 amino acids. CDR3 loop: CASSSTGNWVYEQYF.

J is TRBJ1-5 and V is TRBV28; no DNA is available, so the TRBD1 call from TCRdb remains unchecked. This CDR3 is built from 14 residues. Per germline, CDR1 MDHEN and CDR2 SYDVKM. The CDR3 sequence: CASITGTANQPQHF.

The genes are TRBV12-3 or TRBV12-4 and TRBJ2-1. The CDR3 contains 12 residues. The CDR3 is CASFRSYNEQFF.

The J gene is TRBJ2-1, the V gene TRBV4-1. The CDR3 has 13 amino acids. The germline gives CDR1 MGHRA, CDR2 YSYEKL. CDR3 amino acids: CASSQGFYNEQFF.

The CDR3 spells CASSMLSGSSTDTQYF. The V and J genes are TRBV19 and TRBJ2-3; TCRdb returns TRBD2, unconfirmable since there is no DNA. The CDR3 is made up of 16 amino acids. Germline V lookup: CDR1 LNHDA, CDR2 SQIVND (reference sequence).

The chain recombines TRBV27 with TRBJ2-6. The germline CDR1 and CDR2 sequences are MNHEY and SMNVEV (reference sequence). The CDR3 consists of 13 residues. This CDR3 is CASGSSGANVLTF.

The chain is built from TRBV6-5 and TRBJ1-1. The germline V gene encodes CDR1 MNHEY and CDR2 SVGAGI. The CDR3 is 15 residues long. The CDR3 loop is CASSTPGTLGTEAFF.

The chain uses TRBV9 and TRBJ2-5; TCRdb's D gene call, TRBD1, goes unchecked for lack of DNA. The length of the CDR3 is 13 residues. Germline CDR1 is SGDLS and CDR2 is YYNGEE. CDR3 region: CASSTGQGETQYF. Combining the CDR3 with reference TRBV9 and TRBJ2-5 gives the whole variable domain DSGVTQTPKHLITATGQRVTLRCSPRSGDLSVYWYQQSLDQGLQFLIQYYNGEERAKGNILERFSAQQFPDLHSELNLSSLELGDSALYFCASSTGQGETQYFGPGTRLLVL.

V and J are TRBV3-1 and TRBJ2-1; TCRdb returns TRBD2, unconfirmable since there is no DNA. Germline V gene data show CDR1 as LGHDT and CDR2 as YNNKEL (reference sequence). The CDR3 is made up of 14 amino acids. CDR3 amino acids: CASRLAGRHNEQFF.

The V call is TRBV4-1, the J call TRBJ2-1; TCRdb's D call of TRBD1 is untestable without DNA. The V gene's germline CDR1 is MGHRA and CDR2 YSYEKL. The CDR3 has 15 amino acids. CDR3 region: CASSHNRGKDNEQFF.

The CDR3 sequence is CASGPTDTEAFF. This chain connects TRBV5-1 to TRBJ1-1. The CDR3 is 12 residues long. Looked up from germline, CDR1 is SGHRS and CDR2 is YFSETQ.

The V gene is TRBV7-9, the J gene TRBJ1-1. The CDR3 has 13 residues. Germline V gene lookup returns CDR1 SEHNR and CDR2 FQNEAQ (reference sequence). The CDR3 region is CASSLGGPGEAFF.